This TCR beta chain was observed in a study of blood T cell repertoires in COVID-19. Study in general: Italy, Spain and the United States were the sources of the convalescent and acute COVID-19 samples.

J was trimmed by 9 bases and V by 5 bases; bases with no gene match: 8. The CDR3 contains 15 residues. The germline CDR1 and CDR2 sequences are MDHEN and SYDVKM. Profiled with immunoSEQ multiplex PCR; TCRdb holds only in-frame clones, not every one. The sample contains roughly 150,000 clones, around 87% of which appear only once. This clonotype was obtained from a woman of 80 years or more with COVID-19, enrolled during active disease. Sequencing was performed on peripheral blood. J is TRBJ1-6 and V is TRBV28, with TRBD1 matching over 9 bases. For the CDR3, the DNA is TGTGCCAGCAGTCCGGGACAGGGAAGCGGTTCACCCCTCCACTTT. Its protein is CASSPGQGSGSPLHF.